Shown below are 20 T cell receptor beta chains from a single sample sequenced in a study of response to subunit inactivated influenza vaccine. In TCRdb, the RT-PCR reads were re-called with MiXCR into one record per CDR3 protein. The sample consists of around 750,000 distinct CDR3 sequences, 21% of them appearing once. Source: PBMCs from blood, taken roughly 5 days after vaccination. All receptors derive from a man in his fifties or sixties who received an inactivated influenza vaccine.

The chain links TRBV6-1 to TRBJ1-1; D possibly corresponds to TRBD1 (5 bases). The V end was cut by 3 bases, the J end by 6 bases, with 14 bases between. There are 14 residues in the CDR3. Per the germline V gene, CDR1 is MNHNS and CDR2 is SASEGT. This CDR3 is CASSEAGTSSEAFF. CDR3 coding DNA: TGTGCCAGCAGTGAGGCCGGGACTAGTTCTGAAGCTTTCTTT.

The chain carries TRBV5-5 and TRBJ2-7; D is tentatively TRBD1 or TRBD2 (5 bases each). CDR1 SGHKS and CDR2 YYEKEE come from the germline V gene (reference sequence). The CDR3 runs 15 residues. V dropped 0 bases and J dropped 3 bases, with 13 bases sitting between them. Here the CDR3 reads CASSLGQGVFYEQYF. CDR3 nucleotides: TGTGCCAGCAGCTTGGGGCAGGGAGTCTTCTACGAGCAGTACTTC.

This chain connects TRBV5-1 to TRBJ2-4, with a possible D match to TRBD2 (5 bases). This CDR3 is 16 amino acids long. Germline loops: CDR1 SGHRS, CDR2 YFSETQ. Trimming removed 0 bases at V and 2 bases at J, with 12 bases between. The CDR3 nucleotides are TGCGCCAGCAGCTTGGTTGCGAGGGATCCCAAAAACATTCAGTACTTC. It yields the protein CASSLVARDPKNIQYF.

The J gene is TRBJ2-1, the V gene TRBV30; 8 bases are a match to TRBD2. V lost 5 bases and J lost 8; bases outside the gene matches: 20. CDR3 length equals 17 residues. From germline, CDR1 is GTSNPN and CDR2 SVGIG (reference sequence). The CDR3 is CAWGRGRGTSFVDEQFF. The CDR3 nucleotides read TGTGCCTGGGGCCGAGGCCGCGGGACTAGTTTTGTCGATGAGCAGTTCTTC.

This clonotype was observed many times. V is TRBV7-2 and J is TRBJ2-7, with TRBD2 matching over 12 bases. This CDR3 has 16 amino acids. The V gene's germline CDR1 is SGHTA and CDR2 FQGNSA. Losses at the gene ends were 1 base for V and 5 bases for J; bases not matched to a gene: 6. The chain's CDR3 is CASSLGLAGGLNEQYF. CDR3 nucleotides: TGTGCCAGCAGCTTAGGTCTAGCGGGAGGGCTCAACGAGCAGTACTTC.

The chain carries TRBV9 and TRBJ2-7; 9 positions agree with TRBD2. CDR3 length equals 14 residues. V shed 4 bases, J shed 6 bases, and the junction held 8 bases outside the gene matches. Germline lookup yields CDR1 SGDLS and CDR2 YYNGEE. CDR3 amino acids: CASSISGSRAEQYF. In DNA form, the CDR3 reads TGTGCCAGCAGCATTAGCGGGAGTCGGGCCGAGCAGTACTTC.

This chain connects TRBV4-3 to TRBJ2-7, with 8 nucleotides matching TRBD1. The V segment lost 0 bases and the J segment 1 base; nucleotides outside the gene matches: 2. The length of the CDR3 is 15 residues. Germline CDR1 is LGHNA and CDR2 is YSLEER. As DNA, the CDR3 is TGCGCCAGCAGCCAAGAAGGGACAGGTTCCTACGAGCAGTACTTC. Translated, it gives CASSQEGTGSYEQYF.

V usage is TRBV7-2 and J usage is TRBJ2-7, with a possible D match to TRBD2 (6 bases). V lost 0 bases, J lost 2 bases, and 20 bases lay in between. This CDR3 comprises 18 residues. Germline assignment: CDR1 SGHTA and CDR2 FQGNSA. The CDR3 here is CASSLATRNAFSTYEQYF. The CDR3 bases are TGTGCCAGCAGCTTAGCGACTAGGAATGCCTTCTCAACCTACGAGCAGTACTTC.

About this clonotype itself: Relative to the germline gene, one junction end is altered; a read error may explain this. This chain uses TRBV3-1 with TRBJ1-2; D gene ambiguous. CDR3 length: 11 residues. Germline V gene data show CDR1 as LGHDT and CDR2 as YNNKEL (reference sequence). The CDR3 reads CASSQDFGLLF. CDR3 sequence (DNA): TGTGCCAGCAGCCAAGATTTTGGGCTACTCTTC. Together with reference TRBV3-1 and TRBJ1-2, the CDR3 gives the full variable domain: DTAVSQTPKYLVTQMGNDKSIKCEQNLGHDTMYWYKQDSKKFLKIMFSYNNKELIINETVPNRFSPKSPDKAHLNLHINSLELGDSAVYFCASSQDFGLLFGSGTRLTVV.

The gene calls are TRBV4-3 and TRBJ2-1; TRBD2 matches 8 bases. Germline-derived CDR1 and CDR2 are LGHNA and YSLEER. This CDR3 spans 19 amino acids. V dropped 1 base and J dropped 3; count of bases not matched to a gene: 14. The CDR3 sequence is CASSQVAGVVAGNYNEQFF. The CDR3 nucleotides are TGCGCCAGCAGCCAAGTGGCCGGAGTTGTAGCGGGGAACTACAATGAGCAGTTCTTC.

The chain carries TRBV29-1 and TRBJ1-2; D may be TRBD1 (5 bases). The CDR3 is 13 amino acids. The germline V gene has CDR1 SQVTM and CDR2 ANQGSEA. The V end lost 4 bases, the J end lost 2 bases, and 11 bases lay between the germline ends. As DNA, the CDR3 is TGCAGCGTTGTCATCCGGGGCAACTATGGCTACACCTTC. Translated, it gives CSVVIRGNYGYTF. The full variable domain, with the rest looked up from reference TRBV29-1 and TRBJ1-2, is SAVISQKPSRDICQRGTSLTIQCQVDSQVTMMFWYRQQPGQSLTLIATANQGSEATYESGFVIDKFPISRPNLTFSTLTVSNMSPEDSSIYLCSVVIRGNYGYTFGSGTRLTVV.

This clonotype came up a few times. V gene TRBV20-1 combines with J gene TRBJ2-7, with 7 bases aligning to TRBD1. This CDR3 has 12 amino acids. Trimming removed 3 bases from V and 6 bases from J; junction bases left unmatched: 5. The germline V gene encodes CDR1 DFQATT and CDR2 SNEGSKA (reference sequence). The CDR3 loop reads CSARGQWAEQYF. The CDR3 nucleotides are TGCAGTGCTAGGGGACAGTGGGCCGAGCAGTACTTC.

Only a few counts were recorded for this clonotype. The V gene is TRBV19, the J gene TRBJ1-4; D gene ambiguous. V was clipped by 5 bases and J by 3 bases, with 13 bases between them. The CDR3 consists of 15 residues. Germline CDR1 and CDR2: LNHDA and SQIVND (reference sequence). The CDR3 region has the DNA TGTGCCAGTAGTTATCGACGGCGACCTAATGAAAAACTGTTTTTT. Translating gives CASSYRRRPNEKLFF.

The rearrangement joins TRBV6-5 to TRBJ2-6; possible D gene TRBD2, 6 bases. CDR3 size: 17 residues. Germline V gene sequence: CDR1 MNHEY, CDR2 SVGAGI. The V gene lost 0 bases and the J gene lost 0 bases, with 9 bases spanning the gap. The CDR3 DNA reads as TGTGCCAGCAGTTACTCGATGGGGGGCTCTGGGGCCAACGTCCTGACTTTC. Translating it yields CASSYSMGGSGANVLTF.

This chain connects TRBV4-2 to TRBJ2-5, with 10 bases matching TRBD2. With V trimmed by 1 base and J by 4 bases, 12 bases remained unmatched. Germline V gives CDR1 LGHNA, CDR2 YNFKEQ. The CDR3 is made up of 18 amino acids. CDR3 sequence reads: CASSQVPSGGPGGETQYF. In DNA, the CDR3 is TGTGCCAGCAGCCAAGTGCCTAGCGGGGGCCCTGGGGGAGAGACCCAGTACTTC.

This clonotype appeared many times. This sequence joins TRBV7-9 and TRBJ2-3; 9 bases map to TRBD1. Germline loops: CDR1 SEHNR, CDR2 FQNEAQ (reference sequence). CDR3 length equals 16 residues. Trimming at V came to 2 bases and at J to 6 bases, leaving 9 bases not matched to a gene. CDR3 protein: CASSLSGQGLRDTQYF. Written as DNA, the CDR3 is TGTGCCAGCAGCTTATCGGGACAGGGCCTTCGTGATACGCAGTATTTT.

This chain joins TRBV6-1 and TRBJ2-7; TRBD1 matches 7 bases. This CDR3 is built from 14 residues. CDR1 MNHNS and CDR2 SASEGT come from the germline V gene. After removal of 5 bases from V and 3 bases from J, the junction contained 7 bases not matched to a gene. As DNA, the CDR3 is TGTGCCAGCAGTCCGTGGGACAGATACTACGAGCAGTACTTC. Translation: CASSPWDRYYEQYF.

The V gene is TRBV6-5, the J gene TRBJ2-3; the match to TRBD2 covers 10 bases. Germline loops: CDR1 MNHEY, CDR2 SVGAGI. The CDR3 runs 18 residues. Trimming at V came to 2 bases and at J to 5 bases, leaving 13 bases not matched to a gene. CDR3 loop: CASSYARPSGGGGDTQYF. Written as DNA, the CDR3 is TGTGCCAGCAGTTACGCAAGGCCTAGCGGGGGCGGGGGAGATACGCAGTATTTT.

This clonotype was recorded a few times. The gene calls are TRBV20-1 and TRBJ2-2; D perhaps matches TRBD1 (5 bases). CDR1 is DFQATT and CDR2 is SNEGSKA in the germline V gene (reference sequence). The CDR3 is 16 amino acids. The ends were cut back, 3 bases at V and 4 bases at J, with 18 bases in the middle. The CDR3 is CSASRLAGATTGELFF. DNA of the CDR3: TGCAGTGCTAGTCGTCTTGCTGGGGCTACCACCGGGGAGCTGTTTTTT.

This clonotype came up a few times. This chain joins TRBV5-1 and TRBJ1-6, with 9 bases that match TRBD1. V shed 4 bases, J shed 7 bases, and the junction held 6 bases outside the gene matches. CDR1 SGHRS and CDR2 YFSETQ come from the germline V gene. This CDR3 region has 15 residues. The CDR3 spells CASSLDRGGNSPLHF. Here the CDR3 DNA reads TGCGCCAGCAGCCTGGACAGGGGCGGAAATTCACCCCTCCACTTT.